A selection of T cell receptor beta chains follows, all from one sample in a study of blood T cell repertoires in COVID-19. Method: immunoSEQ multiplex PCR; TCRdb's copy keeps in-frame clones and lacks some. The sample shows hundreds of thousands of clones, about nine tenths of them seen only once. Sequencing was performed on PBMCs or T cells enriched from blood (not recorded which). These receptors came from a man aged 25 to 40 who had recovered from COVID-19. Each CDR3 is given with its conserved first and last residue. The size of a clone is reported for some rows only, either as once, few or many, or as a class for expanded clones.

TRBV27,once,CASGPQGARGYGYTF
TRBV5-4,NA,CASSLGPAGGDNEQFF
TRBV15,NA,CATSSPQGRNYEQYF
TRBV28,NA,CASSTQKNTEAFF
TRBV14,NA,CASSSTGGYGYTF
TRBV10-1,NA,CASSESFRAEAFF
TRBV28,NA,CASSLDSNYGYTF
TRBV5-4,once,CASSLRTGGYNEQFF
TRBV5-4,NA,CASSRQVNTEAFF
TRBV6-5,NA,CASSYSGGTKNIQYF
TRBV9,NA,CASSVGASGSVETQYF
TRBV24-1,NA,CATSDPGQGGDTQYF
TRBV30,NA,CAWSVLVSPYNEQFF
TRBV6-1,NA,CASSEMGSSYEQYF
TRBV5-1,NA,CASSAISGQGAYEQYF
TRBV6-5,NA,CASSRYYEQYF
TRBV7-2,NA,CASSSSGPTDTQYF
TRBV5-1,NA,CASSLVAGQVNSPLHF
TRBV2,once,CASRKNLAGDHTDTQYF
TRBV12-5,NA,CASGLVPNEQFF
TRBV24-1,NA,CATSDPGQGLSNEQFF
TRBV3-1/TRBV3-2,NA,CASSPPDRGRQETQYF
TRBV14,NA,CASSLTSGAYNEQFF
TRBV6-5,NA,CASTSGAPYNEQFF
TRBV7-9,NA,CASSLLNQPQHF
TRBV6-5,once,CASREGSGTEAFF
TRBV10-2,NA,CATHRDTEAFF
TRBV24-1,NA,CATSDTQGVWETQYF
TRBV5-1,NA,CASSPTGTGTAGELFF
TRBV27,NA,CASSVLAGGFTDTQYF
TRBV11-2,once,CASRRLQGNRGETQYF
TRBV24-1,NA,CATSNFPAGITDTQYF
TRBV18,NA,CASSPQARPTYNEQFF
TRBV6-5,NA,CASSLAGDTYEQYF
TRBV4-1,few,CASSPRRGGDNYGYTF
TRBV7-9,few,CASRPGGQANTEAFF
TRBV7-9,NA,CASSEGTGGLQPQHF
TRBV18,NA,CASSPGWGKQGKNYGYTF
TRBV19,NA,CASSLSGQVGAFF
TRBV29-1,NA,CSVDSGAAYEQYF
TRBV20-1,once,CSASQGMGEQYF
TRBV15,NA,CATSRAAGEDEQFF
TRBV29-1,once,CSVTGFNEKLFF
TRBV10-2,once,CASRGQGNQPQHF
TRBV7-6,once,CASSLGTNTDTQYF
TRBV24-1,NA,CATSDSPSGMNTGELFF
TRBV7-9,NA,CASSLDRGLSGNTIYF
TRBV7-2,NA,CASSPADGGYNSPLHF
TRBV5-8,NA,CASSLVGGKRNQPQHF
TRBV6-1,NA,CASSERGNQPQHF
TRBV11-2,NA,CASSFHSTGTSLIYEQYF